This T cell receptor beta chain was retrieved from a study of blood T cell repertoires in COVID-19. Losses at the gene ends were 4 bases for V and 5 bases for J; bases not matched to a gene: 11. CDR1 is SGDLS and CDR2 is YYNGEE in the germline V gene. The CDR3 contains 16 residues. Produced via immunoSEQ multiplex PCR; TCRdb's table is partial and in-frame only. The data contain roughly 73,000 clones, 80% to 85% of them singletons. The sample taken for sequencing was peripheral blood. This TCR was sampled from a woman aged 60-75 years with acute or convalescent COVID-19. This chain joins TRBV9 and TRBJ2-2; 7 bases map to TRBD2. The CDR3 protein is CASSSTPGTKTGELFF. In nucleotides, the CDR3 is TGTGCCAGCAGCTCAACCCCCGGGACTAAAACCGGGGAGCTGTTTTTT.